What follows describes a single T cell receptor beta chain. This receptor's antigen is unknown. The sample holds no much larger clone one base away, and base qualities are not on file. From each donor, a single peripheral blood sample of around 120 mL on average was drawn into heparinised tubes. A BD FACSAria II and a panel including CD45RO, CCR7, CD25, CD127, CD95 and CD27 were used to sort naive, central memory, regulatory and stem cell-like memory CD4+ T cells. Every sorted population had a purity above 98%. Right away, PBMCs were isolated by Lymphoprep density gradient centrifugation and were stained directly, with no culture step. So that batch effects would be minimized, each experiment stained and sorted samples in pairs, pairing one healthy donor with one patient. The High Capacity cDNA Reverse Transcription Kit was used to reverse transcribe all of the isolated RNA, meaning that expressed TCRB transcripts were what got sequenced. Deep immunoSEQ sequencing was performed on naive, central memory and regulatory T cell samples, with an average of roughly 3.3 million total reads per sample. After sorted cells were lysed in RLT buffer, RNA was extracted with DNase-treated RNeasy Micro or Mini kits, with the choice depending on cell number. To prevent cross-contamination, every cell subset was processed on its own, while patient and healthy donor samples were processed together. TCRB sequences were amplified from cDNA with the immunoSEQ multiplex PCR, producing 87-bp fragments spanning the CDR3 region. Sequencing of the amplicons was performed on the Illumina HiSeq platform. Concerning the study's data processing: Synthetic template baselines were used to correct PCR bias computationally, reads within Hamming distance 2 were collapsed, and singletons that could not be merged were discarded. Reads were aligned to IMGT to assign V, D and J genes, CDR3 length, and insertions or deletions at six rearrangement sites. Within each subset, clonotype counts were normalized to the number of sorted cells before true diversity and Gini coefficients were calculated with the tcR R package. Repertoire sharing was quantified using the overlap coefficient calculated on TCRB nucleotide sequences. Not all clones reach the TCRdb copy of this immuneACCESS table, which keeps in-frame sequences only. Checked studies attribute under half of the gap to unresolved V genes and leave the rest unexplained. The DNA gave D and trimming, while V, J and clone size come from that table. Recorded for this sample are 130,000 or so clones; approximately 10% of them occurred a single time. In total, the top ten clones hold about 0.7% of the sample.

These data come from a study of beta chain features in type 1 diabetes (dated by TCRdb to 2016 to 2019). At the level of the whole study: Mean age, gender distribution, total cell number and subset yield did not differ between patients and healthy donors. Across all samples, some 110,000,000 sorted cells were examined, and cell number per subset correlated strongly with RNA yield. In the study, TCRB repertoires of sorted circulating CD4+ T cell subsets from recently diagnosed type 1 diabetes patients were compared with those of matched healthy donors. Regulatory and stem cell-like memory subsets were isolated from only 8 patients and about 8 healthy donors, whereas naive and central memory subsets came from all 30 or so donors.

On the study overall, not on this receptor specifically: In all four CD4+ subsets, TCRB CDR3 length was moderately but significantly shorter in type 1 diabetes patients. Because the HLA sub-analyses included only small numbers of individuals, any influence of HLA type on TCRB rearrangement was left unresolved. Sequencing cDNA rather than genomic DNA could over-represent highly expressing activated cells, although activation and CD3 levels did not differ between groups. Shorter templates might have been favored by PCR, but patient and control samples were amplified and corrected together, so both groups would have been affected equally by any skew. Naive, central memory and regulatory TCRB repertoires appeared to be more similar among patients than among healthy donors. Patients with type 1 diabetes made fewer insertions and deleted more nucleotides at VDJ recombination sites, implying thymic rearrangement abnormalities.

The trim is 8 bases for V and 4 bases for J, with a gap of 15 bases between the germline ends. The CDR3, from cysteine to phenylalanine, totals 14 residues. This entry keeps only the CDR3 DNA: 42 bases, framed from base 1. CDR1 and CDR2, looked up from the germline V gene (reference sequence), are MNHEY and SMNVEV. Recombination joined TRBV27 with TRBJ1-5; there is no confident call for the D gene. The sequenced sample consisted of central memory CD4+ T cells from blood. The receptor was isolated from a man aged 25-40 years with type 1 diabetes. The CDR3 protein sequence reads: CASADGSMNQPQHF. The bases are TGTGCCAGCGCAGACGGGTCTATGAATCAGCCCCAGCATTTT.